Below, 5 T cell receptor beta chains from the same sample are listed, as sequenced in a study of T cells in tumors after PD-1 blockade. Repertoires were generated with immunoSEQ multiplex PCR, while TCRdb's copy carries only in-frame clones and drops some. Among approximately 63,000 clones, approximately 79% were seen once, and the ten largest hold around 5%. Sequenced material: PBMCs, taken after anti-PD-1 treatment. The receptors here all came from a human donor with basal cell carcinoma.

The chain recombines TRBV4-2 with TRBJ1-2, with D maybe TRBD1 (5 bases). Germline V lookup: CDR1 LGHNA, CDR2 YNFKEQ. The V end lost 3 bases, the J end lost 3 bases, and 14 bases lay between the germline ends. This CDR3 is built from 15 residues. The CDR3 loop reads CASSQAGGADYGYTF. The CDR3 DNA follows: TGTGCCAGCAGCCAGGCTGGAGGGGCCGACTATGGCTACACCTTC.

The V and J genes are TRBV3-1 (or the pseudogene TRBV3-2) and TRBJ2-1; no reliable D call. The V and J ends lost 4 bases and 2 bases respectively, with 9 bases between them. The CDR3 contains 14 residues. Germline V gene sequence: CDR1 LGHDT, CDR2 YNNKEL (reference sequence). CDR3 nucleotide sequence: TGTGCCAGCAGCCCCGGGCCAACCTACAATGAGCAGTTCTTC. This codes for CASSPGPTYNEQFF.

The count of this clone is one. The CDR3: CASSIGSGRETQYF. In nucleotides, the CDR3 is TGTGCCAGTAGTATAGGGTCAGGGAGAGAGACCCAGTACTTC. This chain links TRBV19 with TRBJ2-5; perhaps D is TRBD1 or TRBD2 (5 bases each). V shed 1 base and J shed 4 bases, with 10 bases lying between them. Germline V gene data show CDR1 as LNHDA and CDR2 as SQIVND (reference sequence). This CDR3 has 14 residues.

The genes are TRBV10-1 and TRBJ2-1; 11 bases fit TRBD2. The CDR3 sequence is 16 residues long. J was trimmed by 4 bases and V by 8 bases; bases with no gene match: 10. Germline V gene sequence: CDR1 WNHNN, CDR2 SYGVQD (reference sequence). The CDR3 reads CASRRDSGGAYNEQFF. The CDR3 region has the DNA TGCGCCAGCCGACGAGATAGCGGGGGGGCATACAATGAGCAGTTCTTC.

V is TRBV2 and J is TRBJ1-2; D might be TRBD1 (5 bases). Germline CDR1 SNHLY, CDR2 FYNNEI. V was pared by 3 bases and J by 6 bases, with 8 bases between. This CDR3 is 12 amino acids long. This CDR3 reads CASSDQGHGYTF. The CDR3 coding sequence is TGTGCCAGCAGTGACCAGGGACATGGCTACACCTTC. Full variable domain (missing parts from reference TRBV2 and TRBJ1-2): EPEVTQTPSHQVTQMGQEVILRCVPISNHLYFYWYRQILGQKVEFLVSFYNNEISEKSEIFDDQFSVERPDGSNFTLKIRSTKLEDSAMYFCASSDQGHGYTFGSGTRLTVV.